A selection of T cell receptor beta chains follows, all from one sample in a study of monozygotic twins with inflammatory bowel disease. TCRdb reanalyzed the 5' RACE reads and collapses them to one entry per CDR3 protein, without DNA. Listed are approximately 85,000 distinct CDR3 sequences; approximately 7% falls within the top ten. Sequenced: blood. The source is a human donor with ulcerative colitis or Crohn's disease, or a healthy co-twin of an affected twin (not recorded which). CDR3s include the opening cysteine and the closing phenylalanine or tryptophan. Each record gives: J gene, V gene, CDR3 protein.

>TRBJ2-1|TRBV5-1
CASSLGALFDEQFF
>TRBJ1-1|TRBV3-1
CASRQDVGTSIAFF
>TRBJ1-2|TRBV20-1
CSALIGTHYGYTF
>TRBJ1-1|TRBV12-3/TRBV12-4
CASSLALGGNTEAFF
>TRBJ1-4|TRBV5-1
CASSLDPQGGEKLFF
>TRBJ1-4|TRBV5-1
CASSLEGDRKKLFF
>TRBJ1-5|TRBV5-1
CASSLGTDKYGNQPQHF
>TRBJ2-3|TRBV7-2
CASSHNFWQGAVDTQYF
>TRBJ1-6|TRBV18
CASSPPLTDRPYYNSPLHF
>TRBJ2-3|TRBV2
CASDRVKGADTQYF
>TRBJ2-6|TRBV14
CASRAEAVLTF
>TRBJ1-2|TRBV5-1
CASSLSQGDGYTF
>TRBJ1-3|TRBV20-1
CSGSTGNTIYF
>TRBJ2-7|TRBV5-1
CATRRTGRYEQYF
>TRBJ2-7|TRBV6-2/TRBV6-3
CASSQQYYEQYF
>TRBJ2-1|TRBV5-1
CASSWRGGDYNEQFF
>TRBJ2-5|TRBV27
CASSFGMGTQYF
>TRBJ1-1|TRBV18
CASSSGFGGGEAFF
>TRBJ1-2|TRBV5-1
CASSPGQTALWTF
>TRBJ1-6|TRBV12-3/TRBV12-4
CASSSGFGGSPLHF